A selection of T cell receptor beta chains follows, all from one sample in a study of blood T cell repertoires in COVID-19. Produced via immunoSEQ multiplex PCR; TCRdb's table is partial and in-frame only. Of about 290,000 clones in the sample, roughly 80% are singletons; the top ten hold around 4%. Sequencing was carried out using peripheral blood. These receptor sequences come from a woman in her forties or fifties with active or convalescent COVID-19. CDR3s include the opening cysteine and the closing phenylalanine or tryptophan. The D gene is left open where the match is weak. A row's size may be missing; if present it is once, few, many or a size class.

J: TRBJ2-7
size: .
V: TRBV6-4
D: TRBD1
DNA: TGTGCCAGGGCCATCGGACAGGGCCTCTACGAGCAGTACTTC
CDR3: CARAIGQGLYEQYF

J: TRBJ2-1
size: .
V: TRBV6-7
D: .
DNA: TGTGCCAGCAGTTACTGCGAGCGGAACAGCTCCTACAATGAGCAGTTCTTC
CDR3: CASSYCERNSSYNEQFF

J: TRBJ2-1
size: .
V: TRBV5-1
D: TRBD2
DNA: TGCGCCAGCAGCTTGGAGGGGACTAGCGGGCGCAATGAGCAGTTCTTC
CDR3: CASSLEGTSGRNEQFF

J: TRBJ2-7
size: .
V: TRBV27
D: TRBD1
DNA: TGTGCCAGCAACGTTAAGATTGGACAGGGCGGTGGCTACGAGCAGTACTTC
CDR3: CASNVKIGQGGGYEQYF

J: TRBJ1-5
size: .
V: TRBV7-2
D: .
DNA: TGTGCCAGCAGCTTAAGGACAGACCAGGAGCCCCAGCATTTT
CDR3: CASSLRTDQEPQHF

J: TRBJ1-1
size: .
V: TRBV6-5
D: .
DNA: TGTGCCAGCAGTAAACAGGGACAGAACACTGAAGCTTTCTTT
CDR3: CASSKQGQNTEAFF

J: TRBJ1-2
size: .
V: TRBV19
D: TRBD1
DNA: TGTGCCAGTACCACCAACAGGGGCTCAAACTATGGCTACACCTTC
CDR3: CASTTNRGSNYGYTF

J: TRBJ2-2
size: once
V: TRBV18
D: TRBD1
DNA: TGTGCCAGCTCACCGGAGGGACAGGGAAACACCGGGGAGCTGTTTTTT
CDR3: CASSPEGQGNTGELFF

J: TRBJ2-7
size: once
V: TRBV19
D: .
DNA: TGTGCCAGTTCTGCAGGGAAACGCTACGAGCAGTACTTC
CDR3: CASSAGKRYEQYF

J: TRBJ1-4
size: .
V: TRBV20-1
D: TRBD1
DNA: TGCAGTGCTAGTGAGGGACAGCGTGAAAAACTGTTTTTT
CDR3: CSASEGQREKLFF

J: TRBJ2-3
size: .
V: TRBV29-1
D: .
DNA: TGCAGCGTCGAGCCCCTGGAGGCAGATACGCAGTATTTT
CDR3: CSVEPLEADTQYF

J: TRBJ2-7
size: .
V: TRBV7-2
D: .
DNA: TGTGCCAGCAGCCCAGAGAGGTGGTTGGAGCAGTACTTC
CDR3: CASSPERWLEQYF

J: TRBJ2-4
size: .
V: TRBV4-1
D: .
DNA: TGCGCCAGCAGCCCGCGGCCCCTAGCCAAAAACATTCAGTACTTC
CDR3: CASSPRPLAKNIQYF

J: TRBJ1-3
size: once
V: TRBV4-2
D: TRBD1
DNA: TGTGCCAGCAGCCAAGATGGTAACAGGGGAGGTATTGGCTCTGGAAACACCATATATTTT
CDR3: CASSQDGNRGGIGSGNTIYF

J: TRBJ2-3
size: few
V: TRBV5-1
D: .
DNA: TGCGCCAGCAGCTTGGTATTTCGGGAGATAGCAGATACGCAGTATTTT
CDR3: CASSLVFREIADTQYF

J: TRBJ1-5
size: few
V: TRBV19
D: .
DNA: TGTGCCAGTAGTATGGCGGCGAATAGCAATCAGCCCCAGCATTTT
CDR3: CASSMAANSNQPQHF

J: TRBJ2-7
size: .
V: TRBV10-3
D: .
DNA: TGTGCCATCAGTGACCCCAGGGGGGCCTACGAGCAGTACTTC
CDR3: CAISDPRGAYEQYF

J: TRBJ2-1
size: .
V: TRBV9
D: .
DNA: TGTGCCAGCAGCGTAGCTACCGCGGACTTCGACAATGAGCAGTTCTTC
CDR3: CASSVATADFDNEQFF

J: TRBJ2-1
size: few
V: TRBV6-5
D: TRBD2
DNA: TGTGCCAGCGCAAGCGGGAGTAGTTACAATGAGCAGTTCTTC
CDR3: CASASGSSYNEQFF

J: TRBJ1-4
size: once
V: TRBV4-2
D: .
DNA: TGTGCCAGCAGCCAAGATGGGGGGAGGTGGGAGGTAGGTGAAAAACTGTTTTTT
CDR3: CASSQDGGRWEVGEKLFF

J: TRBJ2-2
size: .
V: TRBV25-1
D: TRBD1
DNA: TGTGCCAGCATCCGACAGGGGTCGAGCACCGGGGAGCTGTTTTTT
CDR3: CASIRQGSSTGELFF

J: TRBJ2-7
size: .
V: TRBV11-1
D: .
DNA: TGTGCCAGCAGCAACGGGGGTCTCTACGAGCAGTACTTC
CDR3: CASSNGGLYEQYF

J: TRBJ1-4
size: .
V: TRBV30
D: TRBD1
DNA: TGTGCCTGGAGTTACGGGACAGGGTCTAGGTGGGAAAAACTGTTTTTT
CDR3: CAWSYGTGSRWEKLFF

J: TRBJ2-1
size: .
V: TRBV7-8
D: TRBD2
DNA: TGTGCCAGCAGCCGAACTAGCGGGAGGGCCGGGGAGCAGTTCTTC
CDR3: CASSRTSGRAGEQFF

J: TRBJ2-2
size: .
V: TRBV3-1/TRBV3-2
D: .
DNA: TGTGCCAGCAGCCAAGTCGCCGGGAGCCGAACCGGGGAGCTGTTTTTT
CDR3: CASSQVAGSRTGELFF